Below, one TCR beta chain is given with its context. Its antigen is as yet unknown. The sample's time point: baseline, week 1 (first vaccination visit). Treatment noted: pre-vaccination baseline after standard-of-care therapy. The donor cohort comprised cases of new WHO grade 3 or 4 IDH1-mutant, ATRX-lost astrocytoma. The method was immunoSEQ multiplex PCR; TCRdb's version includes in-frame clones alone and lacks a portion of them. The repertoire holds about 92,000 clones, with 83% as singletons. Per the germline V gene, CDR1 is MNHEY and CDR2 is SVGAGI. CDR3 length: 14 residues. V lost 6 bases and J 2 bases, leaving 13 bases between the germline ends. The data originate from a study of a mutant IDH1 vaccine in newly diagnosed glioma. The overall study: Most patients had radiochemotherapy with temozolomide before enrollment; others had one alone. Study-level findings and limits: Among all patients, vaccine-induced immune responses occurred in approximately 93%.

The chain recombines TRBV6-5 with TRBJ1-2; D is possibly TRBD1 (5 bases). Source: PBMCs, taken from a glioma patient treated with radiotherapy, temozolomide or both. This TCR derives from a woman in her forties or fifties with glioma. CDR3 amino acids: CASSRDRRNYGYTF. The CDR3 DNA reads TGTGCCAGCAGCCGGGACCGACGGAACTATGGCTACACCTTC.